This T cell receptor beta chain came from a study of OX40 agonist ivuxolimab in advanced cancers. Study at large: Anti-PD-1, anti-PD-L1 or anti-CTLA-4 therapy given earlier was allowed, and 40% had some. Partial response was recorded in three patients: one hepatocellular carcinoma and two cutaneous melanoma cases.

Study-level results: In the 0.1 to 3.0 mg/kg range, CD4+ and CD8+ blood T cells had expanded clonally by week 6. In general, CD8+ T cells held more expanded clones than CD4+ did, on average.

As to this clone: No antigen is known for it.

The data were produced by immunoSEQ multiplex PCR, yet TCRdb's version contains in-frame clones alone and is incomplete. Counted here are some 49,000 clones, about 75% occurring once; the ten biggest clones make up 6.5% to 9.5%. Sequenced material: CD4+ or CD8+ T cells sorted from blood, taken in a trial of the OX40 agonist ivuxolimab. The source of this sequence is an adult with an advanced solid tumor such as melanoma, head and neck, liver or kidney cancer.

The CDR3 DNA follows: TGTGCCTGGAGTGATTGGCAGGGGGCAGCTAATGAAAAACTGTTTTTT. Protein sequence: CAWSDWQGAANEKLFF. This sequence joins TRBV30 and TRBJ1-4; TRBD1 matches 8 bases. V lost 1 base, J lost 3 bases, and 7 bases stayed unmatched. Germline CDR1 and CDR2: GTSNPN and SVGIG (reference sequence). CDR3 length: 16 amino acids.